These 31 T cell receptor beta chains originate from one sample sequenced in a study of low-dose radiotherapy and immunotherapy resistance in tumors. The time point denotes: after trial treatment. Treatment in this sample: LDRT plus nivolumab, ipilimumab, low-dose cyclophosphamide and aspirin (RACIN trial). Primers used for first-strand cDNA, a TRAV- and TRBV-specific set, covered both alpha and beta chains. TCR amplification used 20 to 25 PCR cycles, a constant-region primer and a V-primer adapter. TCRdb redid the calling of the reads with MiXCR, one entry per CDR3 protein. Among tens of thousands of distinct CDR3 sequences listed, approximately 22% were seen once. This sample comprised PBMCs, obtained after low-dose radiotherapy plus immunotherapy. These TCRs come from a female donor with ovarian cancer.

This clonotype was picked up many times. The rearrangement uses TRBV4-1 and TRBJ1-6; 8 bases are a match to TRBD1. The length of the CDR3 is 15 residues. CDR1 is MGHRA, CDR2 YSYEKL, per germline. Trimming at V came to 0 bases and at J to 8 bases, leaving 3 bases not matched to a gene. The CDR3 sequence is CASSQDQGAYSPLHF. In DNA, the CDR3 is TGCGCCAGCAGCCAAGATCAGGGGGCCTATTCACCCCTCCACTTT.

This clonotype was seen ten or more times. The V and J genes are TRBV5-6 and TRBJ2-3, with 9 nucleotides matching TRBD1. Germline V gene lookup returns CDR1 SGHDT and CDR2 YYEEEE. This CDR3 is built from 15 residues. Unmatched junction bases numbered 3, after V lost 2 bases and J lost 2 bases. The CDR3 reads CASSFGTGFTDTQYF. The CDR3, as DNA: TGTGCCAGCAGCTTCGGGACAGGGTTCACAGATACGCAGTATTTT. The full variable domain, rest sourced from reference TRBV5-6 and TRBJ2-3, is DAGVTQSPTHLIKTRGQQVTLRCSPKSGHDTVSWYQQALGQGPQFIFQYYEEEERQRGNFPDRFSGHQFPNYSSELNVNALLLGDSALYLCASSFGTGFTDTQYFGPGTRLTVL.

This clonotype came up many times. The chain links TRBV30 to TRBJ2-1, with 9 bases aligning to TRBD2. Germline CDR1 and CDR2: GTSNPN and SVGIG (reference sequence). The CDR3 totals 13 residues. The V gene end was trimmed by 8 bases and the J gene end by 2 bases; junction bases not matched to a gene: 4. The CDR3: CAGTSGPYNEQFF. The CDR3 coding sequence is TGTGCCGGAACTAGCGGGCCCTACAATGAGCAGTTCTTC.

At least ten counts were recorded for this clonotype. The V gene is TRBV5-1, the J gene TRBJ2-2; D uncertain. This CDR3 spans 13 amino acids. Germline loops: CDR1 SGHRS, CDR2 YFSETQ. V was shortened by 1 base and J by 9 bases, with 10 bases between the two germline ends. Here the CDR3 reads CASSLSRARELFF. The CDR3 nucleotides read TGCGCCAGCAGCTTGTCAAGGGCCCGGGAGCTGTTTTTT.

This clonotype was detected ten times or more. The chain combines TRBV29-1 with TRBJ1-6; perhaps TRBD1 as D (6 bases). Germline CDR1 SQVTM, CDR2 ANQGSEA. This CDR3 contains 14 residues. V was trimmed by 7 bases and J by 8 bases, leaving 18 bases between them. The CDR3 loop reads CSAKTGGRDSPLHF. The CDR3 DNA is TGCAGCGCCAAAACCGGGGGGCGTGATTCACCCCTCCACTTT.

The chain joins TRBV9 to TRBJ2-1; TRBD2 matches at 11 bases. Per germline, CDR1 SGDLS and CDR2 YYNGEE. J lost 6 bases, V lost 2 bases, and 10 bases had no gene match. CDR3 size: 17 residues. The CDR3 here is CASSVRASGGTVNEQFF. In nucleotides, the CDR3 is TGTGCCAGCAGCGTTAGGGCTAGCGGGGGGACGGTCAATGAGCAGTTCTTC. The full variable domain, rest sourced from reference TRBV9 and TRBJ2-1, is DSGVTQTPKHLITATGQRVTLRCSPRSGDLSVYWYQQSLDQGLQFLIQYYNGEERAKGNILERFSAQQFPDLHSELNLSSLELGDSALYFCASSVRASGGTVNEQFFGPGTRLTVL.

This clonotype was seen repeatedly, ten times or more. CDR3 sequence: CASSLDFRTGELFF. In DNA form, the CDR3 reads TGTGCCAGCAGCTTAGATTTCAGAACCGGGGAGCTGTTTTTT. The rearrangement uses TRBV11-2 and TRBJ2-2, with D unclear. The germline V gene has CDR1 SGHAT and CDR2 FQNNGV. The CDR3 is made up of 14 amino acids. The V and J ends lost 0 bases and 5 bases respectively, with 7 bases between them.

This clonotype was detected ten times or more. The chain links TRBV7-2 to TRBJ1-5; D remains unclear. The length of the CDR3 is 15 residues. Germline CDR1 SGHTA, CDR2 FQGNSA. Trimming shortened V by 1 base and J by 2 bases, and 9 bases separated the two germline ends. DNA for the CDR3: TGTGCCAGCAGCTTAGGCGGTAATGGCAATCAGCCCCAGCATTTT. Its translation is CASSLGGNGNQPQHF.

This clonotype was seen a few times. CDR3 in amino acids: CAWSVRVGTSNQPQHF. CDR3 in DNA: TGTGCCTGGAGTGTACGGGTAGGGACTAGCAATCAGCCCCAGCATTTT. J is TRBJ1-5 and V is TRBV30; a possible D gene is TRBD1 (5 bases). The V end lost 0 bases, the J end lost 0 bases, and 12 bases lay between the germline ends. The CDR3 loop spans 16 amino acids. Germline V gives CDR1 GTSNPN, CDR2 SVGIG (reference sequence).

This clonotype was picked up many times. The chain couples TRBV20-1 to TRBJ2-3; 12 nucleotides agree with TRBD2. CDR1 and CDR2 (germline): DFQATT, SNEGSKA (reference sequence). V lost 5 bases, J lost 0 bases, and 9 bases stayed unmatched. There are 17 residues in the CDR3. CDR3 amino acids: CSAVLRTSGVSTDTQYF. The CDR3 DNA reads as TGCAGTGCTGTCCTCCGGACTAGCGGGGTTAGCACAGATACGCAGTATTTT.

This clonotype came up many times. This CDR3 is CASSLLNSNTEAFF. The CDR3 DNA reads as TGTGCCAGCAGTTTATTGAACTCGAACACTGAAGCTTTCTTT. The genes are TRBV12-3 or TRBV12-4 and TRBJ1-1; D unclear. This CDR3 contains 14 residues. Trimming took off 2 bases at V and 1 base at J, with 8 bases between the two ends.

There are many counts of this clonotype. The J gene is TRBJ2-3, the V gene TRBV5-1; 12 nucleotides match TRBD2. The V gene's germline CDR1 is SGHRS and CDR2 YFSETQ. J was trimmed by 1 base and V by 1 base; bases with no gene match: 7. This CDR3 region has 18 residues. CDR3 region: CASSLRRTSGTGTDTQYF. For the CDR3, the DNA is TGCGCCAGCAGCTTGAGAAGGACTAGCGGGACCGGCACAGATACGCAGTATTTT.

This clonotype was seen many times. The rearrangement uses TRBV12-3 or TRBV12-4 and TRBJ2-3; 9 nucleotides line up with TRBD1. The CDR3 consists of 14 residues. Trimming removed 6 bases from V and 3 bases from J; junction bases left unmatched: 4. The CDR3 reads CASRGTGRTDTQYF. In DNA form, the CDR3 reads TGTGCCAGCAGGGGGACAGGGCGAACAGATACGCAGTATTTT.

DNA of the CDR3: TGTGCCAGCAGCTTAGATGGGACGAACACTGAAGCTTTCTTT. Protein product: CASSLDGTNTEAFF. The chain carries TRBV7-9 and TRBJ1-1, with D tentatively TRBD1 (5 bases). The CDR3 covers 14 residues. Germline-derived CDR1 and CDR2 are SEHNR and FQNEAQ (reference sequence). Trimming took off 1 base at V and 1 base at J, with 7 bases between the two ends.

In its sample, this clonotype was seen many times. The chain links TRBV6-2 or TRBV6-3 to TRBJ2-3, with TRBD2 matching 9 bases. Trimming removed 0 bases from V and 6 bases from J; junction bases left unmatched: 4. The CDR3 consists of 15 residues. The germline CDR1 and CDR2 sequences are MNHEY and SVGEGT. CDR3 sequence: CASSYSGLAMDTQYF. The DNA for the CDR3 is TGTGCCAGCAGTTACTCGGGACTAGCTATGGATACGCAGTATTTT.

In this sample, this clonotype turned up many times. The V call is TRBV4-2, the J call TRBJ2-2, with a tentative D call TRBD1 (6 bases). The V and J ends lost 4 bases and 5 bases respectively, with 14 bases between them. The CDR3 runs to 15 residues. The germline V gene encodes CDR1 LGHNA and CDR2 YNFKEQ. CDR3 residues: CASSPGQTGTGELFF. The CDR3 region has the DNA TGTGCCAGCAGCCCGGGACAAACGGGGACCGGGGAGCTGTTTTTT.

Turning to this clonotype: With a far larger clone one base away, a read error is the likely cause. This sequence joins TRBV5-1 and TRBJ2-3; D uncertain. The CDR3 sequence is 13 residues long. Germline loops: CDR1 SGHRS, CDR2 YFSETQ. This chain's CDR3 is CAGSLAAADTQYF. The CDR3 DNA follows: TGTGCCGGCAGCTTGGCGGCGGCAGATACGCAGTATTTT.

This clonotype was seen only a few times. This chain connects TRBV20-1 to TRBJ1-6; D gene unclear. V lost 7 bases and J lost 5, with 18 bases in between. The CDR3 is 15 amino acids. Germline CDR1 and CDR2: DFQATT and SNEGSKA (reference sequence). CDR3 nucleotides: TGCAGTGGGGCACCGGCCCGTGGCGATAATTCACCCCTCCACTTT. This sequence encodes CSGAPARGDNSPLHF.

The chain links TRBV7-9 to TRBJ2-2; 8 nucleotides line up with TRBD1. The CDR3 length is 15 residues. Germline CDR1 SEHNR, CDR2 FQNEAQ (reference sequence). V lost 6 bases and J lost 1; bases outside the gene matches: 4. The CDR3 DNA is TGTGCCAGCAGACTGGACAGGGAGAACACCGGGGAGCTGTTTTTT. Translating it yields CASRLDRENTGELFF.

The CDR3 sequence is CAWGALAGGETQYF. CDR3 DNA: TGTGCCTGGGGAGCTCTTGCGGGGGGAGAGACCCAGTACTTC. This sequence joins TRBV30 and TRBJ2-5; 8 nucleotides agree with TRBD2. V dropped 5 bases and J dropped 4; count of bases not matched to a gene: 9. The length of the CDR3 is 14 residues. Looked up from germline, CDR1 is GTSNPN and CDR2 is SVGIG (reference sequence).

There are many counts of this clonotype. This chain links TRBV6-2 or TRBV6-3 with TRBJ2-1; 7 nucleotides agree with TRBD2. J was trimmed by 3 bases and V by 0 bases; bases with no gene match: 14. The CDR3 consists of 19 residues. CDR1 and CDR2 from the germline V gene are MNHEY and SVGEGT. CDR3 loop: CASSYSRWGERGLYNEQFF. The CDR3 region has the DNA TGTGCCAGCAGTTACTCGAGGTGGGGAGAGCGGGGCCTCTACAATGAGCAGTTCTTC.

There are many counts of this clonotype. This chain joins TRBV25-1 and TRBJ1-6; tentatively, D is TRBD1 (5 bases). V was cut by 5 bases and J by 3 bases, with 14 bases left in between. Germline CDR1 reads MGHDK; CDR2 reads SYGVNS. The CDR3 is 16 amino acids. This CDR3 reads CASSRSGSSYNSPLHF. CDR3 nucleotides: TGTGCCAGCAGTCGGTCAGGGAGCAGCTATAATTCACCCCTCCACTTT.

The table lists this clonotype with many counts. V is TRBV5-1 and J is TRBJ2-5; weak D call: TRBD2 (5 bases). The germline CDR1 and CDR2 sequences are SGHRS and YFSETQ. The length of the CDR3 is 15 residues. Trimming shortened V by 4 bases and J by 1 base, and 14 bases separated the two germline ends. CDR3 protein: CASSPGPEAQETQYF. In DNA form, the CDR3 reads TGCGCCAGCAGCCCCGGACCGGAGGCCCAAGAGACCCAGTACTTC.

Ten or more counts support this clonotype. V usage is TRBV28 and J usage is TRBJ2-7; D is ambiguous. Trimming pared 5 bases from V and 5 bases from J, leaving 13 bases between. This CDR3 is built from 13 residues. Germline V gene data show CDR1 as MDHEN and CDR2 as SYDVKM. The CDR3, as DNA: TGTGCCAGCAGTCCGCCCAATCCTCACGAGCAGTACTTC. Protein: CASSPPNPHEQYF.

This clonotype was seen at least ten times. The chain links TRBV2 to TRBJ1-2, with D possibly being TRBD1 (6 bases). This CDR3 spans 15 amino acids. Germline CDR1 SNHLY, CDR2 FYNNEI. Trimming stripped 7 bases from V and 6 bases from J, with 21 bases between. The CDR3 sequence: CASTPRDTRGDGYTF. DNA for the CDR3: TGTGCCAGCACCCCGAGGGACACTAGGGGAGATGGCTACACCTTC.

This clonotype has a count of ten or more. The chain is built from TRBV21-1 and TRBJ2-7; TRBD2 is the table's D call and was not checked against the DNA. TRBV21-1 is a known pseudogene. The CDR3 is 16 residues long. The CDR3 bases are TGTGCCAGCAGCAAACGAAGGACTAGAGGAGCCTACGAGCAGTACTTC. Translating it yields CASSKRRTRGAYEQYF.

In this sample, this clonotype turned up many times. CDR3 loop: CASSLGRQGTEAFF. The CDR3 nucleotides are TGTGCCAGCAGCTTAGGCAGGCAGGGCACTGAAGCTTTCTTT. The chain combines TRBV7-6 with TRBJ1-1; possibly TRBD1 for D (5 bases). The germline V gene has CDR1 SGHVS and CDR2 FNYEAQ. CDR3 length equals 14 residues. The germline V and J ends were trimmed by 1 base and 4 bases, with 10 bases remaining between them.

This clonotype was observed many times. CDR3 coding DNA: TGTGCCAGCGGCGACAGGACCACTTCAGATCAGCCCCAGCATTTT. This translates into CASGDRTTSDQPQHF. This chain links TRBV6-2 or TRBV6-3 with TRBJ1-5; a possible D gene is TRBD1 (6 bases). Between the trimmed V and J ends, which lost 8 bases and 5 bases, there was a span of 19 bases. The CDR3 length is 15 residues. The germline V gene has CDR1 MNHEY and CDR2 SVGEGT.

This clonotype was counted many times. The rearrangement links TRBV5-5 to TRBJ2-1; TRBD2 matches 10 bases. Germline V gene data show CDR1 as SGHKS and CDR2 as YYEKEE (reference sequence). After removal of 2 bases from V and 4 bases from J, the junction contained 9 bases not matched to a gene. The CDR3 covers 17 residues. CDR3 in DNA: TGTGCCAGCAGCTTACTGACAACTAGCGGGAAATACAATGAGCAGTTCTTC. Amino acid sequence: CASSLLTTSGKYNEQFF.

This clonotype was detected many times. V gene TRBV15 combines with J gene TRBJ2-2; 7 nucleotides agree with TRBD1. The germline V gene has CDR1 LNHNV and CDR2 YYDKDF (reference sequence). J gave up 4 bases and V 2 bases, and 7 bases lay outside the gene matches. The length of the CDR3 is 16 residues. The CDR3, as DNA: TGTGCCACCAGCAGAATCCTACAGGGGACCACCGGGGAGCTGTTTTTT. This codes for CATSRILQGTTGELFF. Combining the CDR3 with reference TRBV15 and TRBJ2-2 gives the whole variable domain DAMVIQNPRYQVTQFGKPVTLSCSQTLNHNVMYWYQQKSSQAPKLLFHYYDKDFNNEADTPDNFQSRRPNTSFCFLDIRSPGLGDTAMYLCATSRILQGTTGELFFGEGSRLTVL.

A few counts support this clonotype. This sequence joins TRBV19 and TRBJ1-4; D not certain. Trimming stripped 4 bases from V and 3 bases from J, with 15 bases between. The CDR3 length is 16 residues. From germline, CDR1 is LNHDA and CDR2 SQIVND (reference sequence). The CDR3 here is CASSRASFLANEKLFF. The CDR3 nucleotides read TGTGCCAGTAGTAGGGCATCTTTTTTGGCTAATGAAAAACTGTTTTTT.